The rows below give T cell receptor beta chains drawn from one sample of a study of Ad26.COV2.S vaccination and SARS-CoV-2 variants. The table came from immunoSEQ multiplex PCR; TCRdb's copy has only in-frame clones and leaves some out. The sample lists approximately 420,000 clones, roughly 90% occurring once. The starting material was peripheral blood, obtained in a trial of Ad26.COV2.S vaccine versus placebo. The receptors shown here come from a person aged 18-60 years who received the Ad26.COV2.S COVID-19 vaccine or a placebo. CDR3s include the opening cysteine and the closing phenylalanine or tryptophan. D genes are given only for firm matches. Clone size, where shown, is once, few, many, or a class for clones that have expanded.

abundance	j_gene	v_gene	d_gene	CDR3aa	CDR3nt
-	TRBJ2-7	TRBV28	-	CASSQWEGGKSYEQYF	TGTGCCAGCAGCCAATGGGAGGGGGGGAAATCCTACGAGCAGTACTTC
once	TRBJ1-2	TRBV6-6	-	CASSYLVGGNDGYTF	TGTGCCAGCAGTTACCTGGTCGGAGGGAACGATGGCTACACCTTC
once	TRBJ1-1	TRBV29-1	-	CSVEWRWVENTEAFF	TGCAGCGTTGAGTGGAGATGGGTCGAGAACACTGAAGCTTTCTTT
few	TRBJ1-6	TRBV27	-	CASSSLDFGRTPLHF	TGTGCCAGCAGTTCCCTCGACTTTGGTCGAACACCCCTCCACTTT
few	TRBJ2-7	TRBV5-5	-	CASSLNVYEQYF	TGTGCCAGCAGCTTGAATGTCTACGAGCAGTACTTC
-	TRBJ1-2	TRBV19	-	CASSIHADHYGYTF	TGTGCCAGTAGTATCCATGCGGACCACTATGGCTACACCTTC
-	TRBJ2-1	TRBV6-5	-	CASENNEQFF	TGTGCCAGCGAGAACAATGAGCAGTTCTTC
-	TRBJ2-3	TRBV4-2	TRBD2	CASSQDGRPGLAGVEDTQYF	TGTGCCAGCAGCCAAGATGGCCGACCGGGACTAGCGGGGGTCGAAGATACGCAGTATTTT
few	TRBJ2-1	TRBV6-2/TRBV6-3	TRBD2	CASSLSGGAPEQFF	TGTGCCAGCAGTCTTAGCGGGGGGGCCCCTGAGCAGTTCTTC
-	TRBJ1-3	TRBV11-2	TRBD1	CASSSTGTGDTIYF	TGTGCCAGCAGCTCGACCGGGACAGGAGACACCATATATTTT
-	TRBJ1-2	TRBV6-5	TRBD1	CASSYYRGYGYTF	TGTGCCAGCAGTTACTACAGGGGTTATGGCTACACCTTC
once	TRBJ2-7	TRBV6-1	TRBD1	CASSEGTGWYEQYF	TGTGCCAGCAGTGAAGGGACAGGGTGGTACGAGCAGTACTTC
-	TRBJ1-3	TRBV15	-	CATSIDGWGDLGGNTIYF	TGTGCCACCAGCATTGACGGGTGGGGGGACCTCGGAGGAAACACCATATATTTT
-	TRBJ2-3	TRBV30	-	CAWSEGGTDTQYF	TGTGCCTGGAGTGAGGGAGGCACAGATACGCAGTATTTT
once	TRBJ2-1	TRBV2	-	CASIGGGDYNEQFF	TGTGCCAGCATAGGCGGTGGGGACTACAATGAGCAGTTCTTC
-	TRBJ2-3	TRBV5-1	TRBD2	CASKVSGTTTDTQYF	TGCGCCAGCAAGGTCAGCGGGACCACCACAGATACGCAGTATTTT
-	TRBJ1-5	TRBV6-5	-	CASRVARDSQPQHF	TGTGCCAGCAGGGTGGCAAGGGATAGTCAGCCCCAGCATTTT
-	TRBJ1-1	TRBV6-2/TRBV6-3	-	CASSYYGGLGTEAFF	TGTGCCAGCAGTTACTATGGGGGGCTGGGCACTGAAGCTTTCTTT
-	TRBJ1-1	TRBV2	-	CASVDRNTEAFF	TGTGCCAGCGTTGACAGGAACACTGAAGCTTTCTTT
-	TRBJ1-4	TRBV19	-	CASSATVSRNINEKLFF	TGTGCCAGTAGTGCGACAGTCTCCCGGAATATTAATGAAAAACTGTTTTTT
-	TRBJ1-1	TRBV29-1	TRBD1	CSVATGKGAFF	TGCAGCGTTGCGACAGGGAAGGGAGCTTTCTTT
-	TRBJ2-4	TRBV6-5	-	CASSPNGEVGNIQYF	TGTGCCAGCAGTCCGAATGGGGAGGTTGGAAACATTCAGTACTTC
-	TRBJ2-5	TRBV29-1	-	CSVEGGRETQYF	TGCAGCGTTGAGGGGGGGCGTGAGACCCAGTACTTC
-	TRBJ2-7	TRBV24-1	-	CATRPASYEQYF	TGTGCCACCAGACCCGCATCCTACGAGCAGTACTTC
-	TRBJ2-7	TRBV23-1	-	CASSQSNRAYEQYF	TGCGCCAGCAGTCAATCTAACAGGGCCTACGAGCAGTACTTC
-	TRBJ1-2	TRBV28	-	CASSAVRKIVSYGYTF	TGTGCCAGCAGTGCGGTCAGGAAAATCGTTAGCTATGGCTACACCTTC